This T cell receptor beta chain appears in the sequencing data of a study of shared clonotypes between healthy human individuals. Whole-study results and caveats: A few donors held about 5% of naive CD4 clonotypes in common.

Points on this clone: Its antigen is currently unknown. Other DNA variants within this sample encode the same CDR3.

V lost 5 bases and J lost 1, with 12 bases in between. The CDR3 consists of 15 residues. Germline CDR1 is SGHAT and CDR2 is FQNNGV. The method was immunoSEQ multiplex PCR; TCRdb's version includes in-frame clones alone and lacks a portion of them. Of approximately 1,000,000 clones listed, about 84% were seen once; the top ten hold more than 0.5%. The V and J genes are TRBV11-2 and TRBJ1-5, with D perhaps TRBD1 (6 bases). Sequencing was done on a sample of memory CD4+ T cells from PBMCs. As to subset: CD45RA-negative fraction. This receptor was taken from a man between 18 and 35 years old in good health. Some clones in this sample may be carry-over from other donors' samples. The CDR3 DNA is TGTGCCAGCAGCCTCAAACAGGGAAGCAATCAGCCCCAGCATTTT. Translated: CASSLKQGSNQPQHF.